The text below deals with one T cell receptor beta chain. Its specificity is not known. This sample was taken from a study of T cell responses to AZD1222 COVID-19 vaccine. Notes on the study in general: Clonal diversity was possibly underestimated; the donors were predominantly white British and more often female. Spike regions recognized by vaccine-associated CD4 TCRs spanned the protein, led by 160-218 and 743-854.

This CDR3 contains 15 residues. Germline loops: CDR1 MGHRA, CDR2 YSYEKL. V lost 4 bases, J lost 3 bases, and 13 bases lay in between. Produced via immunoSEQ multiplex PCR; TCRdb's table is partial and in-frame only. The sample records roughly 140,000 clones, 85% to 90% being singletons. This TCR was recovered from an adult who received the AZD1222 COVID-19 vaccine. Sequenced here: peripheral blood, sampled 28 days after the second AZD1222 dose. The rearrangement joins TRBV4-1 to TRBJ1-5; no firm D call. The CDR3 region is CASSPRSLYNQPQHF. The CDR3, as DNA: TGCGCCAGCAGCCCCCGGAGCCTCTACAATCAGCCCCAGCATTTT.